This T cell receptor beta chain was retrieved from a study of T cells in Graves' hyperthyroidism and ophthalmopathy (dated by TCRdb to between 2018 and 2020). Concerning the study at large: Peripheral blood was sampled at the time of initial diagnosis, prior to any treatment. TCR V-J signatures able to tell the groups apart were searched for in a discovery cohort of about a hundred patients, of whom fewer than 45 had Graves' ophthalmopathy and 57 had stable Graves' hyperthyroidism. An independent validation cohort of 18 to 20 hyperthyroidism patients and about 16 patients who later progressed to ophthalmopathy tested prospective prediction of ophthalmopathy. The roughly 91 discovery patients were randomly split 7:3 into training and test sets. In roughly six Graves' hyperthyroidism patients, the study also compared T-cell repertoires from thyroid tissue with T-cell repertoires from blood. Once sampling was done, hyperthyroidism patients were given methimazole at a starting dose of 30 mg daily, whereas ophthalmopathy patients were given high-dose intravenous methylprednisolone. According to the paper, TCR Vbeta CDR3 sequencing was carried out on over 130 peripheral blood samples, which came from under 50 ophthalmopathy, fewer than 80 hyperthyroidism and about 17 progressor patients. Findings and caveats that apply to the study as a whole: In validation, the model predicted progression to ophthalmopathy a median of approximately 6.6 months before onset, with over 55% sensitivity and 72.22% specificity. Sample size was not statistically predetermined, and blinding of investigators to group allocation was not performed. Blood samples also contained most of the expanded thyroid clonotypes (frequency above 0.001), which suggests that blood repertoires may reflect thyroid immune responses. Ophthalmopathy was separated from stable hyperthyroidism by a 13 V-J signature model, with just over 85% sensitivity and about 84% specificity obtained in cross-validation and 80%/75% obtained in testing.

Ophthalmopathy patients had moderately to severely active disease, Clinical Activity Score of at least 3, NOSPECS grade of at least 4, and duration under 3 months. The study excluded patients with uncontrolled infections, other autoimmune diseases, pregnancy or lactation. Diagnoses were established on the basis of clinical symptoms, serum thyroxine and TRAb, thyroid ultrasound, and orbital computed tomography. PBMCs were separated from approximately 9.9 ml of fresh peripheral blood using Ficoll-Paque density gradient centrifugation. Trizol reagent was used to extract total RNA, and RNA quality was then checked on an Agilent 2100 Bioanalyzer. TCR beta CDR3 regions were amplified from RNA transcripts. The TCR CDR3 was subjected to a first round of RT-PCR using the HTBI primer set and the Qiagen OneStep RT-PCR kit. Libraries were constructed in a second round of multiplex PCR, after which size selection and purification were performed. The libraries were sequenced on an Illumina HiSeq2000 using paired-end 100 bp reads. The source study handled its data this way. SOAPnuke was used to process the raw data, with reads discarded if the reads contained adapters or uncalled bases, had a mean Phred below 15, or lacked an exact constant-primer or identifier match. COPE v1.2.5 was used to merge the high-quality paired reads, and each unique nucleotide sequence was defined as a clonotype. Clonotypes were aligned to IMGT TRBV, TRBD and TRBJ reference segments using MiTCR v1.1. Analysis was restricted to V-J combinations with a frequency above 0.0001, which covered roughly 99% of repertoires. The TCS score was defined as the ratio of F50 (clonal expansion) to E x V (chaos), calculated using BLOSUM62-based TCRdist between CDR3 peptides within each V-J. Welch's t-statistics and random forest reduced 500 to 650 V-J features to about 12, which were used in a naive Bayes classifier (R e1071). TCRdb passed the public sequencing reads through fastp at Q25 and MiXCR, retaining productive beta sequences. Merged by CDR3 protein, the rows form single entries marked with the most common genes and DNA. TCRdb, rather than the study authors, made the V and J calls. The sample records 600,000 or so distinct CDR3 sequences, 14% of which are singletons. The top ten constitute under 15% of the sample.

A few counts support this clonotype. Its antigen remains unidentified. No much larger clone is present one base from it, and per-base qualities are unavailable. V gives up 1 base and J gives up 4 bases, and the segment between their germline ends measures 14 bases. The germline V gene (reference sequence) gives CDR1 as SEHNR and CDR2 as FQNEAQ. The CDR3 starts with the cysteine, ends with the phenylalanine, and has 16 residues. Here the CDR3 DNA is all that survives: 48 bases in frame from base 1. The rearrangement combines TRBV7-9 with TRBJ1-5; a weak D assignment points to TRBD1 (6 bases agree). Sequenced material: blood. The sequence derives from a woman aged 45-65 years with Graves' ophthalmopathy. The CDR3 sequence is CASSLVSGRGNQPQHF. The nucleotide sequence reads TGTGCCAGCAGCTTAGTATCGGGCAGGGGAAATCAGCCCCAGCATTTT.